A selection of T cell receptor beta chains follows, all from one sample in a study of blood T cell repertoires in COVID-19. The table came from immunoSEQ multiplex PCR; TCRdb's copy has only in-frame clones and leaves some out. The sample carries over 130,000 clones, approximately 85% recorded once. Material: peripheral blood. The source is a man in his fifties with acute or convalescent COVID-19. Both conserved end residues are part of each CDR3. The D gene is left open where the match is weak. Clone size is shown for a subset of rows, as once, few, many or a class of expanded clone.

.	TRBV28	TRBJ2-7	TRBD1	CASSQGAYEQYF	TGTGCCAGCAGCCAGGGGGCCTACGAGCAGTACTTC
.	TRBV6-5	TRBJ2-1	TRBD2	CACGLGSYNEQFF	TGTGCCTGCGGACTAGGCTCCTACAATGAGCAGTTCTTC
.	TRBV24-1	TRBJ2-7	.	CATSDSSDSSYEQYF	TGTGCCACCAGTGATTCCAGCGACAGCTCCTACGAGCAGTACTTC
.	TRBV18	TRBJ1-1	TRBD1	CASSPGDDRANGAFF	TGTGCCAGCTCACCAGGGGATGACAGGGCAAATGGGGCTTTCTTT
.	TRBV5-5	TRBJ1-4	TRBD1	CASSRTGGSPSEKLFF	TGTGCCAGCAGCCGGACAGGGGGCTCCCCCTCAGAAAAACTGTTTTTT
.	TRBV7-9	TRBJ1-4	.	CASSGDLPPEKLFF	TGTGCCAGCAGCGGAGACCTTCCCCCCGAAAAACTGTTTTTT
.	TRBV10-3	TRBJ2-2	TRBD1	CAISGGQGIDTGELFF	TGTGCCATCAGTGGGGGACAGGGGATTGACACCGGGGAGCTGTTTTTT
.	TRBV29-1	TRBJ1-1	.	CSVDQGSNTEAFF	TGCAGCGTTGATCAGGGGTCGAACACTGAAGCTTTCTTT
.	TRBV15	TRBJ1-2	TRBD1	CATADRGQEANYGYTF	TGTGCCACCGCAGACAGGGGCCAAGAAGCTAACTATGGCTACACCTTC
few	TRBV4-1	TRBJ1-4	.	CASSQLGHNEKLFF	TGCGCCAGCAGCCAACTCGGACACAATGAAAAACTGTTTTTT
once	TRBV3-1/TRBV3-2	TRBJ1-3	.	CASSSASSGNTIYF	TGTGCCAGCAGCTCCGCCAGCTCTGGAAACACCATATATTTT
.	TRBV10-1	TRBJ2-1	.	CASSEGSSYNEQFF	TGCGCCAGCAGTGAGGGGAGCTCCTACAATGAGCAGTTCTTC
.	TRBV7-9	TRBJ1-1	TRBD1	CASSSDRVGNTEAFF	TGTGCCAGCAGCTCGGACAGGGTGGGGAACACTGAAGCTTTCTTT
.	TRBV7-2	TRBJ1-2	.	CASSQLGSGNSGYTF	TGTGCCAGCAGTCAATTAGGTTCCGGGAATAGCGGCTACACCTTC
.	TRBV5-4	TRBJ2-5	.	CASSLSNQETQYF	TGTGCCAGCAGCTTGAGCAACCAAGAGACCCAGTACTTC
.	TRBV13	TRBJ1-1	TRBD1	CASSSQTGANTEAFF	TGTGCCAGCAGCTCCCAGACAGGGGCGAACACTGAAGCTTTCTTT
.	TRBV11-3	TRBJ2-7	.	CASSSTGFRIYEQYF	TGTGCCAGCAGCTCGACAGGATTTCGAATCTACGAGCAGTACTTC
.	TRBV30	TRBJ1-5	TRBD1	CAWNDRDQPQHF	TGTGCCTGGAATGACAGGGACCAGCCCCAGCATTTT
.	TRBV7-3	TRBJ2-3	.	CASSLQGSDTQYF	TGTGCCAGCAGCCTCCAGGGATCAGATACGCAGTATTTT
.	TRBV29-1	TRBJ1-3	.	CSVRVASGNTIYF	TGCAGCGTTCGCGTTGCATCTGGAAACACCATATATTTT
.	TRBV11-3	TRBJ1-1	.	CASSSFTGWTEAFF	TGTGCCAGCAGCTCCTTTACAGGGTGGACTGAAGCTTTCTTT
.	TRBV10-3	TRBJ2-7	TRBD1	CAIGQGAREQYF	TGTGCCATTGGACAGGGAGCACGCGAGCAGTACTTC
.	TRBV5-4	TRBJ2-7	TRBD1	CASSTGTGPYEQYF	TGTGCCAGCAGCACCGGGACAGGACCCTACGAGCAGTACTTC
.	TRBV5-1	TRBJ1-3	.	CASSFSGNTGNTIYF	TGCGCCAGCAGCTTCTCAGGCAACACTGGAAACACCATATATTTT
once	TRBV28	TRBJ2-7	.	CASSFIFGSASSYEQYF	TGTGCCAGCAGTTTCATCTTCGGGTCAGCTTCATCCTACGAGCAGTACTTC
few	TRBV4-1	TRBJ1-2	.	CASSQEAGMVGYTF	TGCGCCAGCAGCCAAGAGGCAGGGATGGTTGGCTACACCTTC
.	TRBV18	TRBJ2-5	.	CASSPTPRGSYQETQYF	TGTGCCAGCTCACCCACGCCTCGGGGATCCTACCAAGAGACCCAGTACTTC
.	TRBV12-5	TRBJ2-7	TRBD1	CASGLGTVGLAYEQYF	TGTGCTAGTGGTTTAGGGACAGTGGGGCTTGCCTACGAGCAGTACTTC
.	TRBV5-1	TRBJ2-1	TRBD2	CASSLGGLGNEQFF	TGCGCCAGCAGCTTGGGGGGACTAGGGAATGAGCAGTTCTTC
.	TRBV4-1	TRBJ1-5	.	CASSQAFRGVGQPQHF	TGCGCCAGCAGCCAAGCGTTCCGGGGAGTCGGTCAGCCCCAGCATTTT
few	TRBV27	TRBJ2-7	TRBD1	CASSLKGAGGSYEQYF	TGTGCCAGCAGTTTAAAGGGGGCAGGGGGTTCGTACGAGCAGTACTTC
many	TRBV5-1	TRBJ2-7	.	CASSSRGADSYEQYF	TGCGCCAGCAGCTCCAGGGGCGCTGACTCCTACGAGCAGTACTTC
.	TRBV5-4	TRBJ2-7	TRBD2	CASSLGTSGSNEQYF	TGTGCCAGCAGCCTAGGTACTAGCGGGAGCAACGAGCAGTACTTC
.	TRBV4-2	TRBJ1-4	TRBD1	CASSQGDRDMEKLFF	TGTGCCAGCAGCCAAGGGGACAGGGATATGGAAAAACTGTTTTTT
.	TRBV28	TRBJ1-5	.	CASSNGLGQPQHF	TGTGCCAGCAGTAATGGACTTGGACAGCCCCAGCATTTT
.	TRBV16	TRBJ2-7	TRBD1	CASSREGQGIYEQYF	TGTGCCAGCAGCCGAGAGGGACAGGGGATTTACGAGCAGTACTTC
.	TRBV4-1	TRBJ1-5	.	CASSQDGRQTINQPQHF	TGCGCCAGCAGCCAAGATGGCCGCCAGACTATCAATCAGCCCCAGCATTTT
.	TRBV5-6	TRBJ2-2	TRBD2	CASSLLSSGANTGELFF	TGTGCCAGCAGCTTGCTCTCCAGCGGGGCGAACACCGGGGAGCTGTTTTTT
.	TRBV2	TRBJ2-7	.	CASSSRTGSYEQYF	TGTGCCAGCAGTTCACGGACTGGTTCCTACGAGCAGTACTTC
.	TRBV4-1	TRBJ1-2	.	CASSQEFVEGYGYTF	TGCGCCAGCAGCCAAGAGTTCGTTGAGGGCTATGGCTACACCTTC
.	TRBV6-1	TRBJ1-1	.	CASSEVGETEAFF	TGTGCCAGCAGTGAAGTAGGGGAAACTGAAGCTTTCTTT
.	TRBV6-2/TRBV6-3	TRBJ2-1	.	CASSYEESSYNEQFF	TGTGCCAGCAGTTACGAAGAGTCTTCCTACAATGAGCAGTTCTTC
.	TRBV18	TRBJ2-2	TRBD2	CASSPGLAADGELFF	TGTGCCAGCTCACCAGGACTAGCCGCTGACGGGGAGCTGTTTTTT
.	TRBV7-2	TRBJ1-5	.	CASSSGEQPQHF	TGTGCCAGCAGCTCCGGTGAACAGCCCCAGCATTTT
.	TRBV6-1	TRBJ2-1	.	CASSDAPIFREQFF	TGTGCCAGCAGTGACGCCCCAATTTTTAGAGAGCAGTTCTTC
.	TRBV15	TRBJ2-5	TRBD1	CATSRARRTGRETQYF	TGTGCCACCAGCAGAGCCCGCCGGACAGGGCGGGAGACCCAGTACTTC
.	TRBV6-6	TRBJ2-5	TRBD2	CASSPGRKLAGGYQETQYF	TGTGCCAGCAGTCCCGGCCGGAAACTAGCGGGAGGGTACCAAGAGACCCAGTACTTC
.	TRBV6-1	TRBJ2-4	.	CASSESEIRYF	TGTGCCAGCAGTGAATCGGAGATCCGGTACTTC
.	TRBV10-1	TRBJ1-1	TRBD1	CASSDGTELNTEAFF	TGCGCCAGCAGCGATGGGACAGAACTGAACACTGAAGCTTTCTTT
once	TRBV12-2	TRBJ2-7	.	CASRPSFCREENEQYF	TGTGCAAGTCGCCCCTCTTTTTGTAGGGAGGAGAACGAGCAGTACTTC
.	TRBV5-1	TRBJ2-1	.	CASSLVQGGYNEQFF	TGCGCCAGCAGCTTGGTTCAGGGTGGCTACAATGAGCAGTTCTTC
.	TRBV25-1	TRBJ2-1	TRBD2	CASSDLAGDAVEQFF	TGTGCCAGCAGTGACCTAGCGGGAGATGCGGTTGAGCAGTTCTTC
.	TRBV7-8	TRBJ2-3	.	CASSLGFGGASTDTQYF	TGTGCCAGCAGCTTAGGGTTCGGCGGGGCTAGCACAGATACGCAGTATTTT
.	TRBV19	TRBJ1-5	.	CASTPDSSGTNQPQHF	TGTGCCAGTACCCCGGACAGCTCAGGTACCAATCAGCCCCAGCATTTT
.	TRBV24-1	TRBJ2-1	.	CATSDTIPGERSSYNEQFF	TGTGCCACCAGTGATACGATCCCAGGAGAGCGGAGCTCCTACAATGAGCAGTTCTTC
once	TRBV5-4	TRBJ2-7	TRBD1	CASSPNRGEYEQYF	TGTGCCAGCAGCCCAAACAGGGGGGAATACGAGCAGTACTTC
.	TRBV9	TRBJ1-4	.	CASSVGGDEKLFF	TGTGCCAGCAGCGTAGGGGGGGACGAAAAACTGTTTTTT
.	TRBV2	TRBJ1-1	.	CASSETQGTEAFF	TGTGCCAGCAGTGAGACTCAGGGGACTGAAGCTTTCTTT
.	TRBV11-3	TRBJ2-1	TRBD1	CASSRRDRASSSYNEQFF	TGTGCCAGCAGCCGCCGGGACAGAGCCTCCTCTTCCTACAATGAGCAGTTCTTC
.	TRBV5-6	TRBJ2-7	TRBD1	CASSLIDRGYRYEQYF	TGTGCCAGCAGCTTAATAGACAGGGGGTATCGGTACGAGCAGTACTTC